What follows are 23 T cell receptor beta chains derived from one specimen sequenced in a study of T cells in Graves' hyperthyroidism and ophthalmopathy. Amplified regions were TCR beta CDR3 sequences from RNA transcripts. TCR CDR3 regions were first amplified by RT-PCR with HTBI primers. TCRdb re-analysed the multiplex PCR reads in MiXCR, keeping a single row per CDR3 protein. The repertoire holds some 570,000 distinct CDR3 sequences, with roughly 15% as singletons. The sequenced material came from blood. These TCRs come from a woman between 18 and 29 years old with Graves' ophthalmopathy.

This clonotype was recorded at least ten times. This chain uses TRBV12-3 or TRBV12-4 with TRBJ2-2; D is undetermined. This CDR3 contains 18 residues. Trimming cost V 0 bases and J 1 base, with 15 bases left between them. This CDR3 reads CASSLALSAPENTGELFF. CDR3 in DNA: TGTGCCAGCAGTTTAGCGCTTTCGGCGCCCGAGAACACCGGGGAGCTGTTTTTT.

This clonotype was recorded once. The V and J genes are TRBV11-2 and TRBJ1-4; TRBD1 agrees at 8 bases. The CDR3 has 16 amino acids. From germline, CDR1 is SGHAT and CDR2 FQNNGV. After removal of 3 bases from V and 5 bases from J, the junction contained 8 bases not matched to a gene. The CDR3 sequence is CASSFPTRDRNEKLFF. The CDR3 DNA is TGTGCCAGCAGCTTCCCAACGCGGGACAGGAATGAAAAACTGTTTTTT. Full variable domain (missing parts from reference TRBV11-2 and TRBJ1-4): EAGVAQSPRYKIIEKRQSVAFWCNPISGHATLYWYQQILGQGPKLLIQFQNNGVVDDSQLPKDRFSAERLKGVDSTLKIQPAKLEDSAVYLCASSFPTRDRNEKLFFGSGTQLSVL.

This clonotype was counted many times. CDR3 residues: CATSDSWTENPYEQYF. The CDR3, as DNA: TGTGCCACCAGTGATTCCTGGACCGAAAACCCCTACGAGCAGTACTTC. V and J are TRBV24-1 and TRBJ2-7; D call uncertain. This CDR3 has 16 residues. Trimming left V 2 bases short and J 2 bases short, with 15 bases between. Per germline, CDR1 KGHDR and CDR2 SFDVKD.

Ten or more counts support this clonotype. The chain links TRBV12-3 or TRBV12-4 to TRBJ2-1; D remains unclear. CDR3 length: 12 amino acids. V lost 3 bases and J lost 8, with 8 bases in between. The CDR3, as DNA: TGTGCCAGCAGTTTGCCCACCGATGAGCAGTTCTTC. Amino acid sequence: CASSLPTDEQFF.

The sample holds many counts of this clonotype. This chain uses TRBV27 with TRBJ1-4; no reliable D call. Germline V gives CDR1 MNHEY, CDR2 SMNVEV (reference sequence). This CDR3 region has 18 residues. Trimming removed 9 bases from V and 0 bases from J, with 23 bases in between. The CDR3 DNA sequence: TGTGCCAGTCGGCGCGGGTGGGGAATAGGGCCAACTAATGAAAAACTGTTTTTT. Its translation: CASRRGWGIGPTNEKLFF.

The chain employs TRBV7-9 and TRBJ2-5; 7 bases agree with TRBD1. The CDR3 spans 17 residues. CDR1 and CDR2 (germline): SEHNR, FQNEAQ (reference sequence). Unmatched junction bases numbered 15, after V lost 2 bases and J lost 6 bases. CDR3 sequence reads: CASSLSRDSGEWKTQYF. CDR3 in DNA: TGTGCCAGCAGCTTATCCCGGGACAGTGGGGAATGGAAGACCCAGTACTTC.

This clonotype has at least ten counts. The chain has TRBV28 and TRBJ1-2; 10 nucleotides agree with TRBD1. V gave up 6 bases and J gave up 3 bases; unmatched junction bases: 4. This CDR3 has 14 amino acids. CDR1 and CDR2 from the germline V gene are MDHEN and SYDVKM. In DNA, the CDR3 is TGTGCCAGCAGAACGGGACAGGGGTACTATGGCTACACCTTC. Protein product: CASRTGQGYYGYTF.

This clonotype was counted ten times or more. The rearrangement links TRBV3-1 to TRBJ2-5, with a weak D call TRBD2 (6 bases). Trimming removed 5 bases from V and 4 bases from J, with 17 bases in between. Germline loops: CDR1 LGHDT, CDR2 YNNKEL (reference sequence). This CDR3 is 15 amino acids long. The CDR3 nucleotides read TGTGCCAGCAGCTCCCGGGAGACATTAGGAGAGACCCAGTACTTC. It translates to CASSSRETLGETQYF.

This clonotype occurred many times. The chain carries TRBV7-9 and TRBJ1-2; D is unresolved. The CDR3 spans 14 residues. V lost 5 bases and J lost 5, with 15 bases in between. CDR1 and CDR2 from the germline V gene are SEHNR and FQNEAQ (reference sequence). This CDR3 is CASSLRGEKYGYTF. CDR3 nucleotides: TGTGCCAGCAGCCTACGTGGAGAGAAATATGGCTACACCTTC.

This clonotype was seen repeatedly, ten times or more. The genes are TRBV6-1 and TRBJ2-7; 9 nucleotides line up with TRBD1. CDR3 length: 14 residues. V trimming: 6 bases; J trimming: 6 bases; junction bases outside the gene matches: 9. Germline V gene data show CDR1 as MNHNS and CDR2 as SASEGT. DNA of the CDR3: TGTGCCAGCAGCCGGGACAGGGAAAACGGCGAGCAGTACTTC. Translated, it gives CASSRDRENGEQYF.

In its sample, this clonotype was seen many times. This chain joins TRBV28 and TRBJ2-3; D possibly uses TRBD1 or TRBD2 (5 bases each). V was shortened by 6 bases and J by 5 bases, with 18 bases between the two germline ends. CDR3 size: 15 residues. Germline assignment: CDR1 MDHEN and CDR2 SYDVKM. The CDR3 protein is CASSIDYGQRDTQYF. In nucleotides, the CDR3 is TGTGCCAGCAGCATCGACTACGGACAAAGAGATACGCAGTATTTT.

This clonotype occurred many times. CDR3 bases: TGCAGTGCTAGAGAAGGGACTAGCGGCACCGGGGAGCTGTTTTTT. Its protein is CSAREGTSGTGELFF. The chain employs TRBV20-1 and TRBJ2-2, with 11 bases identical to TRBD2. The CDR3 is 15 residues long. Losses at the gene ends were 0 bases for V and 4 bases for J; bases not matched to a gene: 1. Germline V gene sequence: CDR1 DFQATT, CDR2 SNEGSKA (reference sequence).

This clonotype appeared a few times. The genes are TRBV4-2 and TRBJ2-5; D gene ambiguous. Trimming stripped 0 bases from V and 5 bases from J, with 10 bases between. Germline CDR1 LGHNA, CDR2 YNFKEQ. The CDR3 has 14 residues. The CDR3 region is CASSQEPEGETQYF. The CDR3 DNA follows: TGTGCCAGCAGCCAAGAACCAGAAGGGGAGACCCAGTACTTC.

This chain joins TRBV20-1 and TRBJ1-3; D possibly corresponds to TRBD1 (6 bases). Per the germline V gene, CDR1 is DFQATT and CDR2 is SNEGSKA (reference sequence). The length of the CDR3 is 16 residues. V was clipped by 0 bases and J by 2 bases, with 14 bases between them. The CDR3, as DNA: TGCAGTGCTAGAGATCTTCTAGGGGGGGCTGGAAACACCATATATTTT. It codes for CSARDLLGGAGNTIYF.

In this sample, this clonotype turned up a few times. The chain couples TRBV28 to TRBJ1-1, with D tentatively TRBD1 (5 bases). V dropped 5 bases and J dropped 3 bases, with 13 bases sitting between them. This CDR3 comprises 14 residues. Looked up from germline, CDR1 is MDHEN and CDR2 is SYDVKM. Here the CDR3 DNA reads TGTGCCAGCAGTCTCCCCGGACATTACACTGAAGCTTTCTTT. It specifies CASSLPGHYTEAFF.

This chain uses TRBV27 with TRBJ2-3, with 9 positions matching TRBD2. Germline loops: CDR1 MNHEY, CDR2 SMNVEV (reference sequence). There are 17 residues in the CDR3. V dropped 3 bases and J dropped 6; count of bases not matched to a gene: 13. In nucleotides, the CDR3 is TGTGCCAGCAGTTTTTCCCCTCCTAGCGGGGTGGTGGATACGCAGTATTTT. Its protein is CASSFSPPSGVVDTQYF.

CDR3 bases: TGCGCCAGCAGCATAGGACAGGGGGCAGGTGGAAACACCATATATTTT. Translating it yields CASSIGQGAGGNTIYF. The chain uses TRBV5-1 and TRBJ1-3, with 11 bases that match TRBD1. The CDR3 has 16 residues. V gave up 4 bases and J gave up 3 bases; unmatched junction bases: 6. In germline, CDR1 is SGHRS, CDR2 YFSETQ.

This clonotype has just a few counts. The J gene is TRBJ1-1, the V gene TRBV5-8, with D maybe TRBD1 (6 bases). This CDR3 is 15 amino acids long. The V end was cut by 6 bases, the J end by 1 base, with 16 bases between. The germline V gene encodes CDR1 SGHTS and CDR2 YDEGEE. CDR3 amino acids: CASTEPNRANTEAFF. CDR3 bases: TGTGCCAGCACAGAACCTAACAGGGCGAACACTGAAGCTTTCTTT.

This clonotype has ten or more counts. The J gene is TRBJ1-2, the V gene TRBV12-3 or TRBV12-4; D gene unclear. This CDR3 spans 13 amino acids. The V gene lost 5 bases and the J gene lost 4 bases, with 11 bases spanning the gap. The DNA for the CDR3 is TGTGCCAGCAGTCCGCCCCACCCCTATGGCTACACCTTC. This encodes CASSPPHPYGYTF.

The chain links TRBV29-1 to TRBJ2-2; D gene uncertain. This CDR3 is built from 14 residues. Trimming took off 3 bases at V and 5 bases at J, with 13 bases between the two ends. Germline V gene lookup returns CDR1 SQVTM and CDR2 ANQGSEA. Here the CDR3 DNA reads TGCAGCGTTGATGGGCAGGCCCGGACCGGGGAGCTGTTTTTT. Translating gives CSVDGQARTGELFF.

This clonotype was picked up many times. V is TRBV2 and J is TRBJ2-7, with 7 bases fitting TRBD1. CDR3 length equals 12 residues. V lost 6 bases, J lost 4 bases, and 3 bases stayed unmatched. Germline lookup yields CDR1 SNHLY and CDR2 FYNNEI. CDR3 bases: TGTGCCAGCAGATTACAGGGGTACGAGCAGTACTTC. This codes for CASRLQGYEQYF. Drawing the rest from reference TRBV2 and TRBJ2-7, the complete variable domain is EPEVTQTPSHQVTQMGQEVILRCVPISNHLYFYWYRQILGQKVEFLVSFYNNEISEKSEIFDDQFSVERPDGSNFTLKIRSTKLEDSAMYFCASRLQGYEQYFGPGTRLTVT.

As for this clonotype: A much larger clone differs by one base, so this may be a read error. This chain joins TRBV3-1 and TRBJ1-3; D call uncertain. Germline assignment: CDR1 LGHDT and CDR2 YNNKEL (reference sequence). The CDR3 runs to 13 residues. The CDR3 coding sequence is TGTGCCAGCCAAAGAGGGTCTGGAAACACCATACATTTT. It specifies CASQRGSGNTIHF.

The sample holds a few counts of this clonotype. Just one base apart from a much larger clone, this may be a read error. The J gene is TRBJ1-5, the V gene TRBV30, with TRBD1 matching 7 bases. The CDR3 spans 13 residues. V was clipped by 2 bases and J by 9 bases; unmatched bases: 7. Per germline, CDR1 GTSNPN and CDR2 SVGIG (reference sequence). The CDR3 region is CAWSIAGGRPQHF. The DNA of the CDR3 is TGTGCCTGGAGTATAGCAGGGGGTCGGCCCCAGCATTTT.